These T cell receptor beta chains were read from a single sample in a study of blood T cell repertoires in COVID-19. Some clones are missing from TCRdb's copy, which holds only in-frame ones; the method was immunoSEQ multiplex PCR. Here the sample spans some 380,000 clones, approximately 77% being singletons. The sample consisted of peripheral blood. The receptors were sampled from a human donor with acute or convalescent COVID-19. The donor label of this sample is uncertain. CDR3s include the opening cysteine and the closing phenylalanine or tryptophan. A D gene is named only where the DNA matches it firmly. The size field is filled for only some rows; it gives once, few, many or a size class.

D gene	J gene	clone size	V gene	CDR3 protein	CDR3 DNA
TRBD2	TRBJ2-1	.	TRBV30	CAWSRQRGGRRNNEQFF	TGTGCCTGGAGTCGTCAGCGGGGGGGACGGCGTAACAATGAGCAGTTCTTC
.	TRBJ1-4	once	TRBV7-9	CASSFNGPVKGEKLFF	TGTGCCAGCAGCTTCAACGGCCCGGTCAAGGGGGAAAAACTGTTTTTT
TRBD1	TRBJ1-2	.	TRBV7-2	CASTRDRSVLGYTF	TGTGCCAGCACACGGGACAGATCAGTGCTTGGCTACACCTTC
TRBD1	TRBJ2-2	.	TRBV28	CASITGTGGSGELFF	TGTGCCAGCATTACTGGGACAGGGGGCTCCGGGGAGCTGTTTTTT
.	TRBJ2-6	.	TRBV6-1	CASSEALPGASGANVLTF	TGTGCCAGCAGTGAAGCCCTTCCAGGGGCATCTGGGGCCAACGTCCTGACTTTC
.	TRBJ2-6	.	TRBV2	CASTTDFSGANVLTF	TGTGCCAGCACGACAGATTTCTCTGGGGCCAACGTCCTGACTTTC
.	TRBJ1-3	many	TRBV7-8	CASSPVPGTGGDTIYF	TGTGCCAGCAGCCCCGTCCCAGGCACCGGGGGAGACACCATATATTTT
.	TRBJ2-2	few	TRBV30	CACPGAGELFF	TGTGCCTGCCCCGGAGCCGGGGAGCTGTTTTTT
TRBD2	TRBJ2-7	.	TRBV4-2	CASSQELAGTYEQYF	TGTGCCAGCAGCCAAGAACTAGCGGGAACCTACGAGCAGTACTTC
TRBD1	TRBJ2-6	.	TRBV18	CASSPGQGIRSGANVLTF	TGTGCCAGCTCACCCGGACAGGGTATACGCTCTGGGGCCAACGTCCTGACTTTC
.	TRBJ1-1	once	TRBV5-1	CASRNGTEAFF	TGCGCCAGCAGGAACGGGACTGAAGCTTTCTTT
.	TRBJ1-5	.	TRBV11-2	CASSLVSARGNQPQHF	TGTGCCAGCAGCTTAGTATCCGCCAGGGGCAATCAGCCCCAGCATTTT
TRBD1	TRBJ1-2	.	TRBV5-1	CASSFNRDSLYTF	TGCGCCAGCAGCTTCAACCGGGACAGTCTGTACACCTTC
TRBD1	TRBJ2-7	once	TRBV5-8	CASSLETGMAYEQYF	TGTGCCAGCAGCTTGGAGACAGGGATGGCCTACGAGCAGTACTTC
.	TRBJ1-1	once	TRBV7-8	CASSLAPGIKAFF	TGTGCCAGCAGCTTAGCGCCAGGGATCAAAGCTTTCTTT
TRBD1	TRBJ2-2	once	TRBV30	CALVQGDTGELFF	TGTGCCCTTGTACAGGGGGACACCGGGGAGCTGTTTTTT
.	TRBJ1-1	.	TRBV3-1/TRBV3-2	CASKGGLLQNTEAFF	TGTGCCAGCAAAGGGGGACTACTACAGAACACTGAAGCTTTCTTT
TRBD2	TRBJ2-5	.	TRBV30	CAWRVSGGETQYF	TGTGCCTGGAGGGTTAGCGGGGGAGAGACCCAGTACTTC
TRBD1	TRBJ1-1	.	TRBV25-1	CASRDHRGNTEAFF	TGTGCCAGCAGGGATCACAGGGGAAACACTGAAGCTTTCTTT
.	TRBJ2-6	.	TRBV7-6	CASSLGGGGANVLTF	TGTGCCAGCAGCTTAGGCGGAGGAGGGGCCAACGTCCTGACTTTC
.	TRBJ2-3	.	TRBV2	CASSARDWIRDTQYF	TGTGCCAGCAGTGCTAGGGACTGGATCAGGGATACGCAGTATTTT
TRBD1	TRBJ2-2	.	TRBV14	CASSPDRGLTGELFF	TGTGCCAGCAGCCCGGACAGGGGGTTAACCGGGGAGCTGTTTTTT
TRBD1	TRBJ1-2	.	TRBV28	CASSPPGDRVVYGYTF	TGTGCCAGCAGTCCCCCTGGGGACAGGGTGGTCTATGGCTACACCTTC
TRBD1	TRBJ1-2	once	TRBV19	CASSTPQGQYGYTF	TGTGCCAGTAGTACACCCCAGGGACAGTATGGCTACACCTTC
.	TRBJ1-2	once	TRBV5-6	CASSLVSRNYGYTF	TGTGCCAGCAGCTTGGTGTCCAGAAACTATGGCTACACCTTC
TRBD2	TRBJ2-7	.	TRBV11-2	CASSLVASGGTSEQYF	TGTGCCAGCAGCTTAGTGGCTAGCGGGGGTACCTCTGAGCAGTACTTC
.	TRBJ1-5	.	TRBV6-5	CASSYSRDWPQHF	TGTGCCAGCAGTTACTCACGGGACTGGCCCCAGCATTTT
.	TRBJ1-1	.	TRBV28	CASSSTARGWQNTEAFF	TGTGCCAGCAGTTCCACCGCCCGCGGGTGGCAGAACACTGAAGCTTTCTTT
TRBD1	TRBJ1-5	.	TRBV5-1	CASSQGPGGQPQHF	TGCGCCAGCAGCCAAGGCCCAGGGGGTCAGCCCCAGCATTTT
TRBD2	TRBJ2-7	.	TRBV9	CASSAGTSGTHEQYF	TGTGCCAGCAGCGCAGGGACTAGCGGGACCCACGAGCAGTACTTC
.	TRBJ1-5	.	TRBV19	CASILSGGYSNQPQHF	TGTGCCAGTATTTTATCGGGGGGGTATAGCAATCAGCCCCAGCATTTT